The 16 T cell receptor beta chains in this list originate from one sample, sequenced in a study of T cell responses to AZD1222 COVID-19 vaccine. The data were produced by immunoSEQ multiplex PCR, yet TCRdb's version contains in-frame clones alone and is incomplete. The data show 95,000 to 100,000 clones, with around nine tenths seen just once and roughly 15% held by the top ten. The sample in question was peripheral blood, obtained 28 days after the second AZD1222 dose. Receptors were obtained from an adult who received the AZD1222 COVID-19 vaccine.

This clone was found a few times. The chain has TRBV3-1 (or the pseudogene TRBV3-2) and TRBJ1-4; no reliable D call. This CDR3 comprises 16 residues. Germline V gene data show CDR1 as LGHDT and CDR2 as YNNKEL (reference sequence). Trimming pared 0 bases from V and 0 bases from J, leaving 8 bases between. The CDR3 DNA follows: TGTGCCAGCAGCCAAGATCTCGGAGCAACTAATGAAAAACTGTTTTTT. This encodes CASSQDLGATNEKLFF.

This chain connects TRBV2 to TRBJ1-1; D may be TRBD1 (6 bases). CDR1 and CDR2 from the germline V gene are SNHLY and FYNNEI. The CDR3 spans 13 residues. V lost 8 bases and J lost 7, with 17 bases in between. CDR3 protein: CASDLQGMGEAFF. DNA for the CDR3: TGTGCCAGCGATCTCCAGGGGATGGGTGAAGCTTTCTTT.

The J gene is TRBJ1-6, the V gene TRBV6-1; 10 bases line up with TRBD1. This CDR3 region has 16 residues. Unmatched junction bases numbered 8, after V lost 1 base and J lost 11 bases. Looked up from germline, CDR1 is MNHNS and CDR2 is SASEGT. CDR3 region: CASSEVQGQGNPPLHF. CDR3 nucleotides: TGTGCCAGCAGTGAAGTGCAGGGACAGGGGAACCCACCCCTCCACTTT.

The rearrangement uses TRBV9 and TRBJ1-1; D not resolved. The CDR3 length is 12 residues. Germline CDR1 is SGDLS and CDR2 is YYNGEE. V was cut by 7 bases and J by 0 bases, with 7 bases left in between. CDR3 coding DNA: TGTGCCAGCGGTACCCTGAACACTGAAGCTTTCTTT. Protein product: CASGTLNTEAFF.

The V call is TRBV7-3, the J call TRBJ2-1; 11 nucleotides line up with TRBD2. Trimming took 5 bases from V and 11 from J; bases not matched to a gene: 14. Germline V CDR1 and CDR2: SGHTA, FQGTGA. The CDR3 consists of 16 residues. CDR3 loop: CASSPSGTSGPRQQFF. CDR3 in DNA: TGTGCCAGCAGCCCATCCGGGACTAGCGGTCCTCGGCAGCAGTTCTTC.

The chain links TRBV28 to TRBJ2-2; 15 bases agree with TRBD2. V shed 6 bases, J shed 4 bases, and the junction held 12 bases outside the gene matches. The CDR3 contains 19 residues. Germline V gene lookup returns CDR1 MDHEN and CDR2 SYDVKM. CDR3 sequence: CASSPTPLGLAGGTGELFF. Written as DNA, the CDR3 is TGTGCCAGCAGCCCCACCCCCTTGGGACTAGCGGGAGGCACCGGGGAGCTGTTTTTT.

The chain recombines TRBV6-2 or TRBV6-3 with TRBJ1-2; TRBD1 matches 7 bases. CDR3 size: 15 residues. V shed 2 bases and J 4 bases; nucleotides not matched to a gene: 7. The germline V gene has CDR1 MNHEY and CDR2 SVGEGT. Written as DNA, the CDR3 is TGTGCCAGCAGTTACGGAGGGGGCGAGGGCTATGGCTACACCTTC. It encodes CASSYGGGEGYGYTF.

The V gene is TRBV6-2 or TRBV6-3, the J gene TRBJ2-7, with 9 bases fitting TRBD2. The CDR3 is 14 residues long. The J segment lost 6 bases and the V segment lost 2 bases, leaving 5 bases of the junction unmatched. Germline assignment: CDR1 MNHEY and CDR2 SVGEGT. CDR3 in DNA: TGTGCCAGCAGTTACCTAGCGGGACGGGCCGAGCAGTACTTC. Its protein is CASSYLAGRAEQYF.

The chain combines TRBV3-1 (or the pseudogene TRBV3-2) with TRBJ2-7; D remains unclear. Per the germline V gene, CDR1 is LGHDT and CDR2 is YNNKEL (reference sequence). Between the trimmed V and J ends, which lost 2 bases and 1 base, there was a span of 12 bases. The CDR3 runs 15 residues. CDR3 loop: CASSQFWGFSYEQYF. CDR3 DNA: TGTGCCAGCAGCCAATTCTGGGGTTTTTCCTACGAGCAGTACTTC.

V and J are TRBV5-4 and TRBJ2-7; D is unclear. The CDR3 is made up of 15 amino acids. V was clipped by 4 bases and J by 5 bases, with 19 bases between them. The V gene's germline CDR1 is SGHNT and CDR2 YYREEE (reference sequence). CDR3 amino acids: CASSIYTRPEDEQYF. In DNA form, the CDR3 reads TGTGCCAGCAGCATATACACACGTCCCGAGGACGAGCAGTACTTC.

The genes are TRBV7-2 and TRBJ2-3; tentative D call: TRBD2 (6 bases). Germline CDR1 SGHTA, CDR2 FQGNSA. V lost 7 bases and J 1 base, leaving 15 bases between the germline ends. The CDR3 has 15 amino acids. CDR3 sequence (DNA): TGTGCCAGCACCGACGGGAGTACGGGCACAGATACGCAGTATTTT. Encoded protein: CASTDGSTGTDTQYF.

The rearrangement uses TRBV15 and TRBJ2-3; 7 bases are a match to TRBD1. This CDR3 is built from 16 residues. Germline V gene lookup returns CDR1 LNHNV and CDR2 YYDKDF (reference sequence). V gave up 3 bases and J gave up 3 bases; unmatched junction bases: 9. The CDR3 DNA reads as TGTGCCACCAGCAGGGCCAGGGGGTACCGTACAGATACGCAGTATTTT. Translating it yields CATSRARGYRTDTQYF.

The chain links TRBV6-5 to TRBJ2-3, with D tentatively TRBD1 (6 bases). CDR1 and CDR2 (germline): MNHEY, SVGAGI. The CDR3 sequence is 14 residues long. V was cut by 3 bases and J by 7 bases, with 14 bases left in between. CDR3 in DNA: TGTGCCAGCAGTTATTCCCAGGGGATCAATACGCAGTATTTT. Protein: CASSYSQGINTQYF.

This clone occurred once. This chain uses TRBV29-1 with TRBJ2-7; possibly TRBD2 for D (5 bases). This CDR3 region has 12 residues. CDR1 is SQVTM, CDR2 ANQGSEA, per germline. V gave up 6 bases and J gave up 3 bases, with 12 bases separating them. Here the CDR3 reads CSVSGPDYEQYF. CDR3 nucleotides: TGCAGCGTGAGCGGTCCCGACTACGAGCAGTACTTC.

The V call is TRBV4-1, the J call TRBJ2-7; possibly TRBD1 for D (6 bases). This CDR3 comprises 14 residues. Germline-derived CDR1 and CDR2 are MGHRA and YSYEKL. V was shortened by 0 bases and J by 4 bases, with 10 bases between the two germline ends. The CDR3 bases are TGCGCCAGCAGCCAAGAACAGGACAGATACGAGCAGTACTTC. Its protein product is CASSQEQDRYEQYF.

The sample holds one count of this clone. This rearrangement joins TRBV19 to TRBJ2-5; D gene ambiguous. Trimming removed 5 bases from V and 4 bases from J, with 17 bases in between. Germline-derived CDR1 and CDR2 are LNHDA and SQIVND (reference sequence). CDR3 length: 15 residues. Here the CDR3 reads CASSGSSFTRETQYF. Here the CDR3 DNA reads TGTGCCAGTAGTGGATCTTCCTTTACGCGAGAGACCCAGTACTTC.